The 31 T cell receptor beta chains in this list originate from one sample, sequenced in a study of beta chain features in type 1 diabetes. These receptors are not linked to any known antigen. Expressed TCRB transcripts got sequenced, as all isolated RNA was reverse transcribed. Data came from immunoSEQ multiplex PCR; TCRdb stores just in-frame clones and leaves some out. The sample has more than 300,000 clones, around 9.6% seen once; the top ten hold around 0.66%. Overall study results and limits: Shorter TCRB CDR3s, moderately but significantly so, were found in Type 1 diabetes patients in all four CD4+ subsets.

The sequencing sample was made of central memory CD4+ T cells from blood. These receptor sequences come from a man younger than 40 with type 1 diabetes.

In the case of this clone: Other DNA variants within this sample encode the same CDR3. This chain connects TRBV29-1 to TRBJ2-1, with D perhaps matching TRBD2 (7 bases). The CDR3 is 10 residues long. The germline V gene has CDR1 SQVTM and CDR2 ANQGSEA. V gave up 6 bases and J gave up 8 bases, with 8 bases separating them. CDR3 amino acids: CSVGGDEQFF. The DNA of the CDR3 is TGCAGCGTAGGGGGGGATGAGCAGTTCTTC.

This clone was counted between two and nine times. The rearrangement uses TRBV27 and TRBJ2-3; 14 nucleotides match TRBD2. CDR3 length equals 18 residues. Germline lookup yields CDR1 MNHEY and CDR2 SMNVEV (reference sequence). V was clipped by 6 bases and J by 1 base; unmatched bases: 9. The DNA of the CDR3 is TGTGCCAGCAGCCCTCGCGGACTAGCGGGAGGAGGCACAGATACGCAGTATTTT. It codes for CASSPRGLAGGGTDTQYF.

This clone was seen a few times. Within the sample, other DNA sequences also encode this same CDR3. This sequence joins TRBV5-1 and TRBJ2-2; possible D gene TRBD1, 5 bases. The CDR3 is made up of 14 amino acids. Deletions cut 0 bases from V and 6 bases from J, with 9 bases between. Germline V CDR1 and CDR2: SGHRS, YFSETQ. Written as DNA, the CDR3 is TGCGCCAGCAGCTTGGGTGTCAGGGCCGGGGAGCTGTTTTTT. Its translation: CASSLGVRAGELFF.

In its sample, this clone was seen a few times. The chain joins TRBV27 to TRBJ2-1; 12 nucleotides agree with TRBD2. Germline V gene sequence: CDR1 MNHEY, CDR2 SMNVEV (reference sequence). V was pared by 7 bases and J by 8 bases, with 12 bases of the junction left unmatched. This CDR3 comprises 16 residues. For the CDR3, the DNA is TGTGCCAGCACCTCACTAGCGGGAGGCCTTCGGGATGAGCAGTTCTTC. Its protein product is CASTSLAGGLRDEQFF.

Only a few counts were recorded for this clone. Other DNA variants within this sample encode the same CDR3. The chain carries TRBV21-1 and TRBJ2-1; the tabulated D call, TRBD1, remains unverified against the DNA. TRBV21-1 counts as a pseudogene. The CDR3 extends over 19 amino acids. The CDR3 nucleotides are TGTGCCAGCAGCAAAGCAGCAAAGGACAGGGGGCCGACCTACAATGAGCAGTTCTTC. Translation: CASSKAAKDRGPTYNEQFF.

This clone was seen a few times. The rearrangement uses TRBV2 and TRBJ2-1; no firm D call. The V end was cut by 2 bases, the J end by 0 bases, with 14 bases between. Germline loops: CDR1 SNHLY, CDR2 FYNNEI. The CDR3 contains 17 residues. CDR3 residues: CASSEFNQILSYNEQFF. In DNA, the CDR3 is TGTGCCAGCAGTGAATTTAATCAGATTCTCTCCTACAATGAGCAGTTCTTC.

The chain combines TRBV5-4 with TRBJ1-2; D is ambiguous. CDR1 and CDR2 (germline): SGHNT, YYREEE (reference sequence). CDR3 size: 15 residues. The V and J ends lost 2 bases and 2 bases respectively, with 13 bases between them. The CDR3 coding sequence is TGTGCCAGCAGCTTATACTCCGTAAGGAACTATGGCTACACCTTC. This sequence encodes CASSLYSVRNYGYTF.

The CDR3 sequence is CASSLIAGDGEQFF. CDR3 coding DNA: TGTGCCAGCAGTTTAATAGCGGGAGATGGTGAGCAGTTCTTC. The gene calls are TRBV6-6 and TRBJ2-1, with 9 bases lining up with TRBD2. Looked up from germline, CDR1 is MNHNY and CDR2 is SVGAGI (reference sequence). The ends lost 4 bases at V and 9 bases at J; junction bases unmatched: 7. This CDR3 contains 14 residues.

This clone was recorded a few times. The chain links TRBV30 to TRBJ2-7; 11 bases fit TRBD1. The germline CDR1 and CDR2 sequences are GTSNPN and SVGIG (reference sequence). The CDR3 is 12 amino acids. Unmatched junction bases numbered 3, after V lost 7 bases and J lost 4 bases. CDR3: CAFGQGAYEQYF. Here the CDR3 DNA reads TGTGCCTTCGGACAGGGGGCTTACGAGCAGTACTTC. Full variable domain (rest looked up from reference TRBV30 and TRBJ2-7): SQTIHQWPATLVQPVGSPLSLECTVEGTSNPNLYWYRQAAGRGLQLLFYSVGIGQISSEVPQNLSASRPQDRQFILSSKKLLLSDSGFYLCAFGQGAYEQYFGPGTRLTVT.

This clone was detected a few times. The chain is built from TRBV6-5 and TRBJ1-1; possibly TRBD1 for D (5 bases). The germline V and J ends were trimmed by 2 bases and 8 bases, with 12 bases remaining between them. CDR3 length: 13 amino acids. Germline CDR1 is MNHEY and CDR2 is SVGAGI. CDR3 in DNA: TGTGCCAGCAGTTACAGAGCGGGACCCGAAGCTTTCTTT. It is translated as CASSYRAGPEAFF.

The chain employs TRBV11-2 and TRBJ2-5; D is tentatively TRBD1 or TRBD2 (5 bases each). V lost 5 bases, J lost 3 bases, and 10 bases lay in between. The CDR3 has 13 amino acids. Germline-derived CDR1 and CDR2 are SGHAT and FQNNGV. The CDR3 DNA reads as TGTGCCAGCAGCAGGGACCGCAAAGAGACCCAGTACTTC. It translates to CASSRDRKETQYF.

Note on this clone: At one boundary the junction diverges from the germline segment, which might be a read error. The chain joins TRBV6-1 to TRBJ2-5; TRBD1 matches at 8 bases. This CDR3 region has 16 residues. The germline gives CDR1 MNHNS, CDR2 SASEGT. The CDR3 region has the DNA TGTGCCATCAGTGAGTCGACTCAGGGGGCGAGGGAGACCCAGTACTTC. Translating it yields CAISESTQGARETQYF.

Concerning this clone itself: Other nucleotide sequences in the sample specify the same CDR3. This chain connects TRBV29-1 to TRBJ2-2, with TRBD2 matching 8 bases. V trimming: 8 bases; J trimming: 4 bases; junction bases outside the gene matches: 9. Germline V lookup: CDR1 SQVTM, CDR2 ANQGSEA. This CDR3 has 14 amino acids. CDR3 protein: CSSGGGSGTGELFF. In nucleotides, the CDR3 is TGCAGCTCGGGCGGGGGGAGTGGCACCGGGGAGCTGTTTTTT.

J is TRBJ2-1 and V is TRBV5-1, with 8 bases matching TRBD2. Trimming removed 1 base from V and 7 bases from J; junction bases left unmatched: 13. Germline V gene lookup returns CDR1 SGHRS and CDR2 YFSETQ. The CDR3 runs 17 residues. This CDR3 reads CASSLTRAIGGGNEQFF. CDR3 bases: TGCGCCAGCAGCTTGACCAGGGCGATTGGCGGGGGGAATGAGCAGTTCTTC.

The V call is TRBV27, the J call TRBJ1-5, with 7 bases that match TRBD1. Germline loops: CDR1 MNHEY, CDR2 SMNVEV (reference sequence). Losses at the gene ends were 2 bases for V and 7 bases for J; bases not matched to a gene: 11. The CDR3 runs to 16 residues. The CDR3 region is CASSLKRQGVGQPQHF. CDR3 bases: TGTGCCAGCAGTTTAAAAAGACAGGGAGTAGGCCAGCCCCAGCATTTT.

This clone was recorded a few times. Given a much more abundant clone one base away, this may be a read error. The sample contains more than one DNA sequence encoding this CDR3. V is TRBV7-8 and J is TRBJ1-1; D not certain. CDR3 length equals 12 residues. Between the trimmed V and J ends, which lost 2 bases and 2 bases, there was a span of 3 bases. The germline V gene has CDR1 SGHVS and CDR2 FQNEAQ. In nucleotides, the CDR3 is TGTGCCAGCAGCTTACTCAACACTGAAGCTTTCTTT. This gives the protein CASSLLNTEAFF.

The chain employs TRBV5-1 and TRBJ2-7, with D maybe TRBD1 (5 bases). The CDR3 length is 13 residues. The V gene lost 7 bases and the J gene lost 4 bases, with 15 bases spanning the gap. CDR1 is SGHRS, CDR2 YFSETQ, per germline. CDR3 coding DNA: TGCGCCAGCCAACTGGAAGGGGTTTACGAGCAGTACTTC. It codes for CASQLEGVYEQYF.

Turning to this clone: The sample holds other DNA sequences that translate to the same CDR3. V and J are TRBV11-2 and TRBJ2-1; D is ambiguous. The CDR3 spans 13 residues. Germline CDR1 and CDR2: SGHAT and FQNNGV. Trimming shortened V by 1 base and J by 5 bases, and 6 bases separated the two germline ends. The CDR3 bases are TGTGCCAGCAGCTTAGGACAAGACAATGAGCAGTTCTTC. Protein sequence: CASSLGQDNEQFF. The full variable domain, rest sourced from reference TRBV11-2 and TRBJ2-1, is EAGVAQSPRYKIIEKRQSVAFWCNPISGHATLYWYQQILGQGPKLLIQFQNNGVVDDSQLPKDRFSAERLKGVDSTLKIQPAKLEDSAVYLCASSLGQDNEQFFGPGTRLTVL.

This chain connects TRBV6-5 to TRBJ1-1; the D is unclear. Per the germline V gene, CDR1 is MNHEY and CDR2 is SVGAGI. Trimming took off 4 bases at V and 4 bases at J, with 10 bases between the two ends. The CDR3 sequence is 13 residues long. CDR3 amino acids: CASSWVGSTEAFF. CDR3 sequence (DNA): TGTGCCAGCAGTTGGGTTGGGAGCACTGAAGCTTTCTTT.

This sequence joins TRBV9 and TRBJ2-3, with D possibly being TRBD2 (5 bases). V lost 0 bases, J lost 4 bases, and 9 bases lay in between. The CDR3 is made up of 14 amino acids. Germline V gene sequence: CDR1 SGDLS, CDR2 YYNGEE. CDR3 coding DNA: TGTGCCAGCAGCGTAGCGGGGAGACCAGATACGCAGTATTTT. This codes for CASSVAGRPDTQYF. Based on the CDR3 plus reference TRBV9 and TRBJ2-3, the full variable domain is DSGVTQTPKHLITATGQRVTLRCSPRSGDLSVYWYQQSLDQGLQFLIQYYNGEERAKGNILERFSAQQFPDLHSELNLSSLELGDSALYFCASSVAGRPDTQYFGPGTRLTVL.

This chain joins TRBV5-1 and TRBJ2-5; D may be TRBD1 (6 bases). The CDR3 totals 15 residues. Germline loops: CDR1 SGHRS, CDR2 YFSETQ. The V gene lost 4 bases and the J gene lost 5 bases, with 18 bases spanning the gap. The CDR3 region is CASSPGTTRGETQYF. DNA of the CDR3: TGCGCCAGCAGCCCGGGGACAACGCGAGGGGAGACCCAGTACTTC.

This clone came up a few times. V gene TRBV6-1 combines with J gene TRBJ2-7; the match to TRBD1 covers 8 bases. The trim removed 4 bases at V and 2 bases at J, leaving 10 bases unmatched. The CDR3 runs 16 residues. Looked up from germline, CDR1 is MNHNS and CDR2 is SASEGT. DNA for the CDR3: TGTGCCAGCAGTGCGGAGGGGACAGGACGTACCTACGAGCAGTACTTC. It translates to CASSAEGTGRTYEQYF.

The CDR3, as DNA: TGTGCCAGCAGTGGCCGGGGGTACAATGAGCAGTTCTTC. Amino acids: CASSGRGYNEQFF. This chain uses TRBV2 with TRBJ2-1; D might be TRBD2 (6 bases). Per the germline V gene, CDR1 is SNHLY and CDR2 is FYNNEI. The CDR3 has 13 amino acids. The V end was cut by 4 bases, the J end by 4 bases, with 8 bases between.

V and J are TRBV5-5 and TRBJ2-5; 11 nucleotides agree with TRBD2. CDR3 size: 16 residues. J gave up 4 bases and V 3 bases, and 8 bases lay outside the gene matches. The germline V gene encodes CDR1 SGHKS and CDR2 YYEKEE (reference sequence). The CDR3 coding sequence is TGTGCCAGCAGCTACGAACTAGCGGGAGTGGGAGAGACCCAGTACTTC. This sequence encodes CASSYELAGVGETQYF.

The chain joins TRBV5-1 to TRBJ1-2, with 8 positions matching TRBD1. CDR3 length: 15 residues. Losses at the gene ends were 3 bases for V and 2 bases for J; bases not matched to a gene: 6. Germline V CDR1 and CDR2: SGHRS, YFSETQ. The CDR3 is CASSSGTGVNYGYTF. The DNA for the CDR3 is TGCGCCAGCAGCTCTGGGACAGGTGTAAACTATGGCTACACCTTC.

As regards this clone: Other DNA sequences from this sample encode an identical CDR3 as well. The J gene is TRBJ1-3, the V gene TRBV11-2; weak D call: TRBD1 (6 bases). Germline V gives CDR1 SGHAT, CDR2 FQNNGV. Deletions cut 3 bases from V and 4 bases from J, with 10 bases between. CDR3 length: 14 residues. The CDR3 bases are TGTGCCAGCAGCTTTCAGGACAGAGGAAACACCATATATTTT. Its translation: CASSFQDRGNTIYF.

This clone has only a few counts. CDR3 protein: CSVGAGESTEAFF. The DNA of the CDR3 is TGCAGCGTTGGCGCAGGGGAAAGCACTGAAGCTTTCTTT. This sequence joins TRBV29-1 and TRBJ1-1; TRBD1 might be the D (6 bases). The V gene's germline CDR1 is SQVTM and CDR2 ANQGSEA. The germline V and J ends were trimmed by 4 bases and 4 bases, with 13 bases remaining between them. This CDR3 has 13 amino acids.

This clone was recorded at least ten times. The J gene is TRBJ2-1, the V gene TRBV7-2; possible D gene TRBD1, 5 bases. The CDR3 has 16 amino acids. Germline V gene lookup returns CDR1 SGHTA and CDR2 FQGNSA. V lost 4 bases and J lost 0, with 13 bases in between. The CDR3 bases are TGTGCCAGCAGCTCCACCCAGGGCCACTCCTACAATGAGCAGTTCTTC. Amino acids: CASSSTQGHSYNEQFF.

This clone has only a few counts. This CDR3 is also generated by other DNA sequences in the sample. The chain combines TRBV20-1 with TRBJ1-5; D is unresolved. Germline CDR1 reads DFQATT; CDR2 reads SNEGSKA (reference sequence). The CDR3 length is 11 residues. The V end was cut by 5 bases, the J end by 3 bases, with 5 bases between. The CDR3 region is CSASNNQPQHF. The CDR3, as DNA: TGCAGTGCTTCGAACAATCAGCCCCAGCATTTT.

Only a few counts were recorded for this clone. Sequence at one end of the junction differs from germline and may be a read error. The V call is TRBV7-9, the J call TRBJ2-3; 8 nucleotides line up with TRBD2. This CDR3 has 14 residues. Germline CDR1 and CDR2: SEHNR and FQNEAQ (reference sequence). CDR3 sequence: CASSLGTSIDTQYF. The CDR3 coding sequence is TGTGCCAGCAGCTTAGGGACTAGCATAGATACGCAGTATTTT.

This clone was seen more than once but under ten times. This chain connects TRBV6-6 to TRBJ2-3, with TRBD2 matching over 11 bases. The CDR3 covers 14 residues. Germline V gene sequence: CDR1 MNHNY, CDR2 SVGAGI (reference sequence). V lost 5 bases to trimming and J lost 11 bases; unmatched junction nucleotides: 9. The chain's CDR3 is CASSLGTSGGRQYF. For the CDR3, the DNA is TGTGCCAGCAGTCTCGGGACTAGCGGAGGGAGGCAGTATTTT.